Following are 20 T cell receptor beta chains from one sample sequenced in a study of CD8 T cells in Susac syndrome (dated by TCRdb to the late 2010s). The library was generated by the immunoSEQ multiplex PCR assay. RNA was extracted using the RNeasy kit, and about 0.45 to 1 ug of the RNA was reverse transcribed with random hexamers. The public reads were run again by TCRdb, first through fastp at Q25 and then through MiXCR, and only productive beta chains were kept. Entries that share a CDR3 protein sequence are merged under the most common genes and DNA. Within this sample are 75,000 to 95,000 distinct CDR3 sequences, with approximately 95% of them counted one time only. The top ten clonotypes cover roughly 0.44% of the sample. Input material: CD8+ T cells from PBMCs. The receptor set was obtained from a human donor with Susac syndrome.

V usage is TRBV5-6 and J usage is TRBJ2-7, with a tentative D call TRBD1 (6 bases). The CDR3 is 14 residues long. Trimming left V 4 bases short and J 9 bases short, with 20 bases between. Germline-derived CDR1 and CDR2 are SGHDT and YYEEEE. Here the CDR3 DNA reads TGTGCCAGCAGCCTCCGGCAGGGGCATAACGGGCAGTACTTC. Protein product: CASSLRQGHNGQYF.

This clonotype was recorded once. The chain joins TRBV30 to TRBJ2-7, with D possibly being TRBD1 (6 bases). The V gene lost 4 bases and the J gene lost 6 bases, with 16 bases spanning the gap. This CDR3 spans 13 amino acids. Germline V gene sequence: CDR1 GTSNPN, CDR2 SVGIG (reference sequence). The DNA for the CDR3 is TGTGCCTGGACCCTCACCAGGGGAGCCGAGCAGTACTTC. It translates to CAWTLTRGAEQYF. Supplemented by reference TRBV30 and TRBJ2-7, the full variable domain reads SQTIHQWPATLVQPVGSPLSLECTVEGTSNPNLYWYRQAAGRGLQLLFYSVGIGQISSEVPQNLSASRPQDRQFILSSKKLLLSDSGFYLCAWTLTRGAEQYFGPGTRLTVT.

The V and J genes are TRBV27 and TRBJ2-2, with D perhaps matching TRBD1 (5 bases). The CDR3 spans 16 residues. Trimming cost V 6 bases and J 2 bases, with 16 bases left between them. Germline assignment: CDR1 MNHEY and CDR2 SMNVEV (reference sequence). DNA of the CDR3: TGTGCCAGCAGCCAAGGACAAATATATAACACCGGGGAGCTGTTTTTT. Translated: CASSQGQIYNTGELFF.

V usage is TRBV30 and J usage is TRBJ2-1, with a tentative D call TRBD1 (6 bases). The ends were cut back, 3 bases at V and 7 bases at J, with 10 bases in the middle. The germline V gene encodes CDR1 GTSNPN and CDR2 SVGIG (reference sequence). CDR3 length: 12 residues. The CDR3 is CAWSGTPNEQFF. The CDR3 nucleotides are TGTGCCTGGAGCGGGACACCGAATGAGCAGTTCTTC.

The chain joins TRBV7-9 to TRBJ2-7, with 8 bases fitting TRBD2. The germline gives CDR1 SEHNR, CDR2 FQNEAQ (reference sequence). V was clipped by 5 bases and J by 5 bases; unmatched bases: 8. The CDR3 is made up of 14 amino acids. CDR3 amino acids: CASSPRGEAHEQYF. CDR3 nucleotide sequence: TGTGCCAGCAGCCCGCGGGGGGAGGCCCACGAGCAGTACTTC.

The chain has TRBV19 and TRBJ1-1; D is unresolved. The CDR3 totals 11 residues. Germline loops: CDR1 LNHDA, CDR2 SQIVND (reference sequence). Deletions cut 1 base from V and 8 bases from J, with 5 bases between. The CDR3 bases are TGTGCCAGTAGTATAGGGGGAGAAGCTTTCTTT. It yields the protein CASSIGGEAFF.

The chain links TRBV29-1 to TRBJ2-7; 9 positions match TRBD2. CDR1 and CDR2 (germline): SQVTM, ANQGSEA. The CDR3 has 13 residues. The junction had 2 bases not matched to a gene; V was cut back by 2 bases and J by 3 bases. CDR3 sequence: CSVELAGIYEQYF. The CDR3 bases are TGCAGCGTTGAACTAGCGGGAATCTACGAGCAGTACTTC.

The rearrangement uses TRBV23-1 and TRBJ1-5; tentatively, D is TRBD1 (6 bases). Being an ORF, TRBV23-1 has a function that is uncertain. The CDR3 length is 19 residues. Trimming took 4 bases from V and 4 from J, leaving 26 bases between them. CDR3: CASSPIPTGCRGPNQPQHF. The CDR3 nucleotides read TGCGCCAGCAGTCCTATCCCTACTGGTTGCAGGGGCCCTAATCAGCCCCAGCATTTT.

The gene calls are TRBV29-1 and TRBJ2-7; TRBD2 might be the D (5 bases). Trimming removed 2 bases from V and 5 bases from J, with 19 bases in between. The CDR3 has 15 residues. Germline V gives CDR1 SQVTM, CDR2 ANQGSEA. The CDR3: CSVELEAVLGDEQYF. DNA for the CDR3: TGCAGCGTTGAACTAGAAGCGGTCCTAGGCGACGAGCAGTACTTC.

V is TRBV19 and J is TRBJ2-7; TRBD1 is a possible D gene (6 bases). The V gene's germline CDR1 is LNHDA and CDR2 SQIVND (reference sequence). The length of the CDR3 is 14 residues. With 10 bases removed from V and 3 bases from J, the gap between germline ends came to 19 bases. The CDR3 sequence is CATQKTGGIYEQYF. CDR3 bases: TGTGCCACCCAAAAGACAGGAGGTATCTACGAGCAGTACTTC.

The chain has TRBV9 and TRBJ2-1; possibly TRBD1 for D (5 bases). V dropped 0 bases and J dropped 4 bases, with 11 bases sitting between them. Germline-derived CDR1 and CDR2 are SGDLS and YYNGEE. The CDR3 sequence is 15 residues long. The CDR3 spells CASSVGQKPYNEQFF. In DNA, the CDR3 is TGTGCCAGCAGCGTAGGACAGAAACCTTACAATGAGCAGTTCTTC. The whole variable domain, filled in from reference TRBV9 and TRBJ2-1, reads DSGVTQTPKHLITATGQRVTLRCSPRSGDLSVYWYQQSLDQGLQFLIQYYNGEERAKGNILERFSAQQFPDLHSELNLSSLELGDSALYFCASSVGQKPYNEQFFGPGTRLTVL.

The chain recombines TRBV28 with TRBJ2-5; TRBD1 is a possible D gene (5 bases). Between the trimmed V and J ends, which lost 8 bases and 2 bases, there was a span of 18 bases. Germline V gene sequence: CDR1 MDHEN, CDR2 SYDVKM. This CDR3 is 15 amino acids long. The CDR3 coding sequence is TGTGCCAGCGTTCCCCGCCAGGGTAGGCAAGAGACCCAGTACTTC. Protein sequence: CASVPRQGRQETQYF.

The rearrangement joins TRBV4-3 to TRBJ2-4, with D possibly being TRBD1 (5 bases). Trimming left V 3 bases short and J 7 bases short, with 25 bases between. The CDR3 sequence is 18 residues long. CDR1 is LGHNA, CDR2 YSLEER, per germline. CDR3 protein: CASSQTSIWASSGNIQYF. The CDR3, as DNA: TGCGCCAGCAGCCAGACTTCCATATGGGCCTCCTCAGGGAACATTCAGTACTTC.

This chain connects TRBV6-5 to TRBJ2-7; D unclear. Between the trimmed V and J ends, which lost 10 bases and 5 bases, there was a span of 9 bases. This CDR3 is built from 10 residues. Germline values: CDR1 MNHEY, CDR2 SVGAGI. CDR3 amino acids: CATRMDEQYF. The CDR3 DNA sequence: TGTGCCACCAGAATGGACGAGCAGTACTTC.

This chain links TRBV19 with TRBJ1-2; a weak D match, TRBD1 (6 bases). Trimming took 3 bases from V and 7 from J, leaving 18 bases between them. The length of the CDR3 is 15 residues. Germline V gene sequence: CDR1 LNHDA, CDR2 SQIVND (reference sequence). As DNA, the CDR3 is TGTGCCAGTAGTATTTCGGACAGCCCGGGTGGTGGCTACACCTTC. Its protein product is CASSISDSPGGGYTF.

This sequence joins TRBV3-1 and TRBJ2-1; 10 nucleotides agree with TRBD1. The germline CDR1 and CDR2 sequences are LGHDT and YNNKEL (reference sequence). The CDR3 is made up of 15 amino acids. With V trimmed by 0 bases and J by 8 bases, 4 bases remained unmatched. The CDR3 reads CASSQDSDRGDEQFF. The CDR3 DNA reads TGTGCCAGCAGCCAAGACTCGGACAGGGGGGATGAGCAGTTCTTC.

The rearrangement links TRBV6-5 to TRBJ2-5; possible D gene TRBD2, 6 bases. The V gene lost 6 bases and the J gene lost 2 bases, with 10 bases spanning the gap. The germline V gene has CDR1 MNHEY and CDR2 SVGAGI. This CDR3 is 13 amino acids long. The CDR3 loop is CASSQGLQETQYF. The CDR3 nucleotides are TGTGCCAGCAGCCAGGGACTTCAAGAGACCCAGTACTTC.

CDR3 nucleotides: TGTGCCCAGGAGGAGGCGGAGGGGGCCAACGTCCTGACTTTC. Its translation: CAQEEAEGANVLTF. The gene calls are TRBV7-9 and TRBJ2-6, with D possibly being TRBD2 (5 bases). Germline V CDR1 and CDR2: SEHNR, FQNEAQ (reference sequence). The CDR3 length is 14 residues. Trimming stripped 11 bases from V and 4 bases from J, with 15 bases between.

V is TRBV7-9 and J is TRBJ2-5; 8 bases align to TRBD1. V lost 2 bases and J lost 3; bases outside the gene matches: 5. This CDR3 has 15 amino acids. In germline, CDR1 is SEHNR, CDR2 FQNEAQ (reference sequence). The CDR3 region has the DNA TGTGCCAGCAGCTTATGGGACAGGATCGAAGAGACCCAGTACTTC. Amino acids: CASSLWDRIEETQYF.

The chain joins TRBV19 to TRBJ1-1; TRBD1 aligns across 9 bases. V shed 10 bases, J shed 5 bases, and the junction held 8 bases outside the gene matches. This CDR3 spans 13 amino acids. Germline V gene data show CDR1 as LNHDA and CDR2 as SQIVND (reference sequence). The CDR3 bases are TGTGCCACGGTCACCGGGACAGGGACTGAAGCTTTCTTT. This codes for CATVTGTGTEAFF.